This TCR beta chain was obtained from a study of human T cells and chemical hapten exposure. Points from the study as a whole: More PT1 expanded TCRs went with higher patch test scores.

Individual cDNA molecules received unique molecular identifiers in the library. TCRdb ran MiXCR on the RACE reads and lists one entry per CDR3 protein. This table holds about 81,000 distinct CDR3 sequences, approximately 8% found once. Trimming removed 4 bases at V and 1 base at J, with 10 bases between. This CDR3 has 14 amino acids. CDR1 and CDR2 from the germline V gene are MNHNY and SVGAGI (reference sequence). On this clonotype itself: Its antigen is not known.

This sample's time point: patch test 1, 2 weeks after DPC sensitization. The treatment is: therapeutic diphenylcyclopropenone sensitization with weekly scalp DPC. Researchers extracted total RNA from unfractionated whole blood. This chain joins TRBV6-6 and TRBJ1-1, with D hard to call. Sample: whole blood, taken in connection with sensitization to the hapten diphenylcyclopropenone (DPC). This receptor was identified in a woman aged 25 to 39 with alopecia areata. Some clones in this sample may be carry-over from other donors' samples. The CDR3 nucleotides read TGTGCCAGCAGTTTCTGGATCCGGAACACTGAAGCTTTCTTT. Translated: CASSFWIRNTEAFF.